This T cell receptor beta chain comes out of a study of immune evolution from preneoplasia to lung adenocarcinoma. Study details: HLA loss of heterozygosity: under 7.5% AIS, about 15% MIA, more than 25% ADC, none AAH.

For this clone: Antigen: not known.

Assay: immunoSEQ multiplex PCR; the TCRdb copy retains only in-frame clones and omits some. The table includes around 21,000 clones, over 70% detected once. Broader study findings: Top clone share appeared to fall from AAH through AIS, MIA, adenocarcinoma. Clonality was highest in normal lung, lower in later-stage lesions apparently.

This CDR3 has 16 amino acids. J was trimmed by 7 bases and V by 3 bases; bases with no gene match: 9. Germline assignment: CDR1 MGHRA and CDR2 YSYEKL. Patients had resection in Japan or China between the mid-2010s and the late 2010s. The sample was FFPE invasive lung adenocarcinoma tissue. The TCR originated in a person in their 60s with lung adenocarcinoma. The rearrangement joins TRBV4-1 to TRBJ1-4; 9 positions match TRBD1. CDR3 loop: CASSHFGGTGTEKLFF. DNA for the CDR3: TGCGCCAGCAGCCACTTCGGGGGGACAGGGACTGAAAAACTGTTTTTT.